These 27 T cell receptor beta chains were all obtained from the same sample, sequenced in a study of blood T cell repertoires in COVID-19. Sequencing was performed with immunoSEQ multiplex PCR; in TCRdb, only in-frame clones are kept and a portion is missing. The table records about 470,000 clones, about 85% of them present only once. Sequencing used PBMCs or T cells enriched from blood (not recorded which). These receptors all stem from a woman younger than 35 who had recovered from COVID-19.

This chain uses TRBV6-5 with TRBJ1-4; unclear D gene. The germline CDR1 and CDR2 sequences are MNHEY and SVGAGI. This CDR3 is built from 13 residues. Trimming removed 7 bases from V and 11 bases from J, with 17 bases in between. The CDR3, as DNA: TGTGCCAGCACCCCGAATTTGGGAGGGAAACTGTTTTTT. Protein sequence: CASTPNLGGKLFF.

The gene calls are TRBV4-1 and TRBJ1-5; TRBD1 aligns across 9 bases. Germline V gene lookup returns CDR1 MGHRA and CDR2 YSYEKL. The CDR3 sequence is 17 residues long. With V trimmed by 5 bases and J by 4 bases, 12 bases remained unmatched. The CDR3 spells CASSLYFRDRENQPQHF. CDR3 DNA: TGCGCCAGCAGCTTATACTTCCGGGACAGGGAGAATCAGCCCCAGCATTTT.

CDR3 DNA: TGTGCCACCAGGACTAATCAGGGGTGGGACACTGAAGCTTTCTTT. Protein: CATRTNQGWDTEAFF. V and J are TRBV15 and TRBJ1-1; a possible D gene is TRBD1 (6 bases). V lost 6 bases and J 3 bases, leaving 17 bases between the germline ends. CDR1 and CDR2 (germline): LNHNV, YYDKDF (reference sequence). The CDR3 has 15 amino acids.

This clone was seen a single time. CDR3: CASSPARGSLNTEAFF. CDR3 bases: TGTGCCAGTAGTCCCGCGCGGGGGTCGTTGAACACTGAAGCTTTCTTT. The J gene is TRBJ1-1, the V gene TRBV19; the D gene is possibly TRBD1 (5 bases). CDR1 and CDR2 from the germline V gene are LNHDA and SQIVND (reference sequence). V lost 5 bases, J lost 0 bases, and 16 bases lay in between. CDR3 length: 16 amino acids.

V is TRBV5-6 and J is TRBJ1-2; D gene ambiguous. V was clipped by 0 bases and J by 5 bases, with 11 bases between them. The CDR3 consists of 14 residues. Germline-derived CDR1 and CDR2 are SGHDT and YYEEEE. The CDR3 spells CASSLVRFSYGYTF. The CDR3 nucleotides are TGTGCCAGCAGCTTGGTGCGGTTCTCATATGGCTACACCTTC.

V gene TRBV10-2 combines with J gene TRBJ2-5; 12 positions match TRBD2. V lost 0 bases, J lost 0 bases, and 2 bases stayed unmatched. This CDR3 has 17 residues. Germline V lookup: CDR1 WSHSY, CDR2 SAAADI. This CDR3 is CASSESRTSGDQETQYF. As DNA, the CDR3 is TGCGCCAGCAGTGAGTCTCGGACTAGCGGGGACCAAGAGACCCAGTACTTC.

The chain links TRBV28 to TRBJ1-6, with a weak D call TRBD1 (6 bases). The germline V gene has CDR1 MDHEN and CDR2 SYDVKM. V was shortened by 1 base and J by 5 bases, with 21 bases between the two germline ends. The CDR3 runs 19 residues. Here the CDR3 DNA reads TGTGCCAGCAGTTTATTTGCGGGGGGGCGCTCGTTAGATAATTCACCCCTCCACTTT. It encodes CASSLFAGGRSLDNSPLHF.

This clone appeared once. The chain has TRBV11-3 and TRBJ2-7, with TRBD1 matching 8 bases. Germline assignment: CDR1 SGHNT and CDR2 YENEEA. CDR3 length equals 14 residues. V dropped 0 bases and J dropped 7; count of bases not matched to a gene: 5. CDR3 coding DNA: TGTGCCAGCAGCTTAGATCCTGGACAGGGAGAGCAGTACTTC. Protein: CASSLDPGQGEQYF.

V and J are TRBV6-5 and TRBJ1-5; no clear D. From germline, CDR1 is MNHEY and CDR2 SVGAGI. The CDR3 totals 11 residues. V lost 6 bases and J lost 7, with 7 bases in between. The CDR3, as DNA: TGTGCCAGCAGCACACAGCAGCCCCAGCATTTT. As protein: CASSTQQPQHF.

The chain is built from TRBV28 and TRBJ1-1; no firm D call. CDR3 length equals 13 residues. Trimming stripped 3 bases from V and 1 base from J, with 6 bases between. Looked up from germline, CDR1 is MDHEN and CDR2 is SYDVKM. The CDR3 region is CASSFGPNTEAFF. Written as DNA, the CDR3 is TGTGCCAGCAGTTTTGGCCCGAACACTGAAGCTTTCTTT.

V gene TRBV4-2 combines with J gene TRBJ1-2; 8 positions agree with TRBD1. CDR1 is LGHNA, CDR2 YNFKEQ, per germline. CDR3 length: 15 amino acids. Trimming removed 7 bases from V and 7 bases from J; junction bases left unmatched: 14. The CDR3 spells CASTEKQGEEGGYTF. The CDR3 DNA reads as TGTGCCAGCACCGAAAAACAGGGGGAGGAAGGTGGCTACACCTTC.

J is TRBJ2-5 and V is TRBV5-1; 10 bases fit TRBD1. V lost 5 bases, J lost 5 bases, and 12 bases stayed unmatched. From germline, CDR1 is SGHRS and CDR2 YFSETQ. This CDR3 region has 16 residues. CDR3 bases: TGCGCCAGCAGAAACTGGGGACAGGGGTTGAAGGAGACCCAGTACTTC. Its protein product is CASRNWGQGLKETQYF. Full variable domain (remainder filled in from reference TRBV5-1 and TRBJ2-5): KAGVTQTPRYLIKTRGQQVTLSCSPISGHRSVSWYQQTPGQGLQFLFEYFSETQRNKGNFPGRFSGRQFSNSRSEMNVSTLELGDSALYLCASRNWGQGLKETQYFGPGTRLLVL.

This sequence joins TRBV25-1 and TRBJ2-2; D is possibly TRBD2 (5 bases). Trimming removed 0 bases from V and 5 bases from J, with 10 bases in between. Looked up from germline, CDR1 is MGHDK and CDR2 is SYGVNS. There are 15 residues in the CDR3. The CDR3 DNA reads TGTGCCAGCAGTGAATATTTGGGCGGGACCGGGGAGCTGTTTTTT. Amino acids: CASSEYLGGTGELFF.

V usage is TRBV2 and J usage is TRBJ1-2, with a possible D match to TRBD1 (5 bases). The CDR3 sequence is 13 residues long. Germline CDR1 and CDR2: SNHLY and FYNNEI. With 8 bases removed from V and 6 bases from J, the gap between germline ends came to 16 bases. The CDR3 reads CASGLGEGNGYTF. The CDR3 region has the DNA TGTGCCAGCGGCCTGGGGGAGGGGAATGGCTACACCTTC.

The rearrangement uses TRBV14 and TRBJ2-6, with 11 bases identical to TRBD2. Germline V gives CDR1 SGHDN, CDR2 FVKESK. V shed 3 bases, J shed 0 bases, and the junction held 10 bases outside the gene matches. The CDR3 is made up of 20 amino acids. CDR3 in amino acids: CASSHPRPTSGVSGANVLTF. CDR3 nucleotides: TGTGCCAGCAGCCATCCAAGACCGACTAGCGGGGTCTCTGGGGCCAACGTCCTGACTTTC.

The rearrangement uses TRBV28 and TRBJ2-5; D unclear. The CDR3 covers 15 residues. V lost 2 bases and J 2 bases, leaving 12 bases between the germline ends. Per germline, CDR1 MDHEN and CDR2 SYDVKM. The CDR3 protein is CASSLGPLLQETQYF. CDR3 DNA sequence: TGTGCCAGCAGTTTAGGGCCCTTATTACAAGAGACCCAGTACTTC.

In this sample, this clone turned up a few times. The J gene is TRBJ2-2, the V gene TRBV6-5; D gene unclear. The V and J ends lost 7 bases and 1 base respectively, with 7 bases between them. Germline V gene data show CDR1 as MNHEY and CDR2 as SVGAGI. The CDR3 covers 13 residues. In DNA, the CDR3 is TGTGCCAGCACGCAACTGAACACCGGGGAGCTGTTTTTT. Protein product: CASTQLNTGELFF.

J is TRBJ2-6 and V is TRBV5-6, with 7 bases matching TRBD1. CDR3 length equals 18 residues. CDR1 and CDR2 (germline): SGHDT, YYEEEE. The V and J ends lost 6 bases and 3 bases, in that order; junction bases with no gene match: 15. The CDR3 region is CASTPGGVTSLGANVLTF. DNA for the CDR3: TGTGCCAGCACCCCAGGGGGTGTGACTTCACTTGGGGCCAACGTCCTGACTTTC.

The rearrangement links TRBV30 to TRBJ1-2; no firm D call. Germline V gene sequence: CDR1 GTSNPN, CDR2 SVGIG (reference sequence). The length of the CDR3 is 10 residues. The germline V and J ends were trimmed by 7 bases and 7 bases, with 10 bases remaining between them. CDR3 protein: CAFRRGGYTF. The CDR3 coding sequence is TGTGCCTTCCGCCGGGGTGGCTACACCTTC. The full variable domain, completed using reference TRBV30 and TRBJ1-2, is SQTIHQWPATLVQPVGSPLSLECTVEGTSNPNLYWYRQAAGRGLQLLFYSVGIGQISSEVPQNLSASRPQDRQFILSSKKLLLSDSGFYLCAFRRGGYTFGSGTRLTVV.

This chain joins TRBV28 and TRBJ1-6, with no clear D. The CDR3 spans 12 residues. Germline CDR1 reads MDHEN; CDR2 reads SYDVKM. Trimming took 7 bases from V and 7 from J, leaving 8 bases between them. The CDR3 region has the DNA TGTGCCAGCATAAGAGGGAATTCACCCCTCCACTTT. It codes for CASIRGNSPLHF.

The chain couples TRBV30 to TRBJ2-7; TRBD1 matches at 7 bases. There are 13 residues in the CDR3. The germline V gene has CDR1 GTSNPN and CDR2 SVGIG (reference sequence). V was clipped by 3 bases and J by 7 bases; unmatched bases: 9. CDR3 DNA: TGTGCCTGGAGCGGGACAGCCCGGGGTGAGCAGTACTTC. Its protein product is CAWSGTARGEQYF.

V usage is TRBV4-1 and J usage is TRBJ2-1, with TRBD1 matching 7 bases. This CDR3 has 16 amino acids. In germline, CDR1 is MGHRA, CDR2 YSYEKL. Unmatched junction bases numbered 11, after V lost 1 base and J lost 8 bases. The CDR3 sequence is CASSQGTGVLSDEQFF. CDR3 coding DNA: TGCGCCAGCAGCCAAGGTACAGGGGTTTTATCGGATGAGCAGTTCTTC.

As to this clone: The sample has other DNA sequences that encode this CDR3 too. Here the CDR3 reads CASSPRRGQPQHF. For the CDR3, the DNA is TGTGCCAGCTCACCTCGCAGGGGCCAGCCCCAGCATTTT. This chain links TRBV18 with TRBJ1-5; TRBD1 is a possible D gene (6 bases). This CDR3 region has 13 residues. Germline assignment: CDR1 KGHSH and CDR2 LQKENI. Trimming removed 3 bases at V and 7 bases at J, with 10 bases between.

This clone has a handful of counts. The V call is TRBV7-9, the J call TRBJ1-6; no reliable D call. Germline V gene lookup returns CDR1 SEHNR and CDR2 FQNEAQ (reference sequence). The CDR3 is 13 residues long. Trimming removed 10 bases from V and 9 bases from J, with 16 bases in between. CDR3 protein: CAIDPQEGSPLHF. CDR3 sequence (DNA): TGTGCCATCGACCCCCAGGAAGGTTCACCCCTCCACTTT.

The chain combines TRBV6-2 or TRBV6-3 with TRBJ1-1, with TRBD1 matching 9 bases. Unmatched junction bases numbered 8, after V lost 7 bases and J lost 5 bases. CDR3 length equals 14 residues. Germline V lookup: CDR1 MNHEY, CDR2 SVGEGT. CDR3 nucleotides: TGTGCCAGCACCCCCGTGGGACAGGGTACTGAAGCTTTCTTT. It specifies CASTPVGQGTEAFF.

CDR3 region: CASSAGQGSEQYF. CDR3 DNA: TGTGCCAGCAGCGCCGGACAGGGGAGCGAGCAGTACTTC. The chain combines TRBV7-9 with TRBJ2-7, with 9 bases matching TRBD1. The germline CDR1 and CDR2 sequences are SEHNR and FQNEAQ (reference sequence). The junction had 5 bases not matched to a gene; V was cut back by 5 bases and J by 6 bases. CDR3 length: 13 residues.

V and J are TRBV28 and TRBJ2-7; possible D gene TRBD1, 6 bases. The ends were cut back, 4 bases at V and 3 bases at J, with 25 bases in the middle. Per the germline V gene, CDR1 is MDHEN and CDR2 is SYDVKM. The CDR3 loop spans 18 amino acids. CDR3 region: CASSWPWGHAGLRYEQYF. For the CDR3, the DNA is TGTGCCAGCAGTTGGCCGTGGGGGCACGCGGGTTTGCGCTACGAGCAGTACTTC.